This entry lists 16 T cell receptor beta chains sequenced from one sample in a study of early stage breast cancer tumors. Only in-frame clones appear in the TCRdb table, and some are missing; sequencing was by immunoSEQ multiplex PCR. There are 55,000 to 70,000 clones in the sample; around 80% occur only once, and about 4.8% lies in the top ten. Sequenced input: blood. These receptors originate from a middle-aged person with breast cancer.

The chain carries TRBV27 and TRBJ2-1, with TRBD2 identical over 10 bases. The CDR3 has 16 amino acids. Germline V gene data show CDR1 as MNHEY and CDR2 as SMNVEV (reference sequence). The J segment lost 8 bases and the V segment lost 2 bases, leaving 9 bases of the junction unmatched. This CDR3 reads CASSLTLAGAGDEQFF. The CDR3 DNA reads TGTGCCAGCAGTTTAACCCTAGCGGGAGCTGGGGATGAGCAGTTCTTC.

This rearrangement joins TRBV6-6 to TRBJ2-7, with 7 bases that match TRBD1. The CDR3 contains 13 residues. The J segment lost 3 bases and the V segment lost 6 bases, leaving 5 bases of the junction unmatched. Looked up from germline, CDR1 is MNHNY and CDR2 is SVGAGI (reference sequence). CDR3 sequence (DNA): TGTGCCAGCAGAATCGCAGGGGGCTACGAGCAGTACTTC. Residues: CASRIAGGYEQYF.

The gene calls are TRBV27 and TRBJ1-1; D perhaps matches TRBD1 (5 bases). The CDR3 totals 14 residues. The V end lost 2 bases, the J end lost 6 bases, and 13 bases lay between the germline ends. Germline V gene lookup returns CDR1 MNHEY and CDR2 SMNVEV (reference sequence). The CDR3: CASSLRPSGAEAFF. The CDR3 nucleotides are TGTGCCAGCAGTTTAAGGCCCTCGGGGGCTGAAGCTTTCTTT.

The V call is TRBV12-5, the J call TRBJ2-3; D is possibly TRBD2 (6 bases). The CDR3 is 15 amino acids. Trimming left V 1 base short and J 6 bases short, with 14 bases between. Looked up from germline, CDR1 is LGHNT and CDR2 is FRNRAP. The CDR3 DNA follows: TGTGCTAGTGGTTTGGGGATTCCTGGGAGGGATACGCAGTATTTT. This sequence encodes CASGLGIPGRDTQYF.

The CDR3 nucleotides read TGTGCCAGCAGTGAACAGGGGGCCCAAGAGACCCAGTACTTC. Translated, it gives CASSEQGAQETQYF. The rearrangement uses TRBV6-1 and TRBJ2-5, with 8 nucleotides matching TRBD1. After removal of 2 bases from V and 1 base from J, the junction contained 0 bases not matched to a gene. This CDR3 contains 14 residues. Per the germline V gene, CDR1 is MNHNS and CDR2 is SASEGT.

The V call is TRBV6-1, the J call TRBJ2-5; a weak D match, TRBD2 (7 bases). The V end was cut by 4 bases, the J end by 5 bases, with 11 bases between. Germline V gene data show CDR1 as MNHNS and CDR2 as SASEGT. The CDR3 spans 13 residues. The CDR3 DNA reads as TGTGCCAGCAGTGCCAGGGGAGGGGAGACCCAGTACTTC. Translated: CASSARGGETQYF.

The chain uses TRBV27 and TRBJ2-7; 7 bases line up with TRBD2. The germline V gene has CDR1 MNHEY and CDR2 SMNVEV (reference sequence). V shed 1 base and J 2 bases; nucleotides not matched to a gene: 11. The CDR3 consists of 17 residues. This chain's CDR3 is CASSLYSPNGLAYEQYF. For the CDR3, the DNA is TGTGCCAGCAGTTTATATTCCCCCAACGGACTAGCCTACGAGCAGTACTTC.

V is TRBV9 and J is TRBJ1-2, with D hard to call. The length of the CDR3 is 13 residues. Germline V CDR1 and CDR2: SGDLS, YYNGEE. V was trimmed by 4 bases and J by 8 bases, leaving 15 bases between them. CDR3 coding DNA: TGTGCCAGCAGCCTGAATTTCGTGAGGGGCTACACCTTC. It codes for CASSLNFVRGYTF.

This clone showed up just once. V and J are TRBV9 and TRBJ1-3; the D gene is possibly TRBD1 (5 bases). The germline V gene has CDR1 SGDLS and CDR2 YYNGEE. This CDR3 is 16 amino acids long. V gave up 3 bases and J gave up 0 bases, with 13 bases separating them. CDR3 nucleotides: TGTGCCAGCAGCGACCGGGACCGCTCCTCTGGAAACACCATATATTTT. It is translated as CASSDRDRSSGNTIYF. Drawing the rest from reference TRBV9 and TRBJ1-3, the complete variable domain is DSGVTQTPKHLITATGQRVTLRCSPRSGDLSVYWYQQSLDQGLQFLIQYYNGEERAKGNILERFSAQQFPDLHSELNLSSLELGDSALYFCASSDRDRSSGNTIYFGEGSWLTVV.

V gene TRBV6-4 combines with J gene TRBJ2-1, with D possibly matching TRBD2 (5 bases). The V and J ends lost 0 bases and 6 bases respectively, with 12 bases between them. Germline CDR1 is MRHNA and CDR2 is SNTAGT. The CDR3 totals 15 residues. The DNA of the CDR3 is TGTGCCAGCAGTGACTCGGACTCTCCTAGCAATGAGCAGTTCTTC. Protein product: CASSDSDSPSNEQFF.

CDR3: CASMEGDGYGYTF. The CDR3 nucleotides read TGCGCCAGCATGGAGGGGGATGGCTATGGCTACACCTTC. J is TRBJ1-2 and V is TRBV5-1; weak D call: TRBD1 (6 bases). Trimming shortened V by 6 bases and J by 4 bases, and 13 bases separated the two germline ends. The CDR3 spans 13 residues. CDR1 and CDR2 from the germline V gene are SGHRS and YFSETQ. The whole variable domain, filled in from reference TRBV5-1 and TRBJ1-2, reads KAGVTQTPRYLIKTRGQQVTLSCSPISGHRSVSWYQQTPGQGLQFLFEYFSETQRNKGNFPGRFSGRQFSNSRSEMNVSTLELGDSALYLCASMEGDGYGYTFGSGTRLTVV.

The J gene is TRBJ2-7, the V gene TRBV28; perhaps TRBD1 as D (6 bases). Germline V lookup: CDR1 MDHEN, CDR2 SYDVKM. The ends were cut back, 6 bases at V and 5 bases at J, with 11 bases in the middle. The CDR3 has 12 residues. The CDR3 coding sequence is TGTGCCAGCAGCCACACAGGGAACGAGCAGTACTTC. This translates into CASSHTGNEQYF.

This chain connects TRBV11-3 to TRBJ2-2; 9 positions agree with TRBD1. Trimming at V came to 5 bases and at J to 7 bases, leaving 8 bases not matched to a gene. Germline loops: CDR1 SGHNT, CDR2 YENEEA. CDR3 length: 15 amino acids. The CDR3 DNA reads as TGTGCCAGCAGCGGTGAGGGGACAGGGATCGGGGAGCTGTTTTTT. Protein product: CASSGEGTGIGELFF.

J is TRBJ2-7 and V is TRBV14; 9 bases align to TRBD1. The length of the CDR3 is 14 residues. V lost 4 bases, J lost 4 bases, and 5 bases stayed unmatched. Germline V gene lookup returns CDR1 SGHDN and CDR2 FVKESK. The CDR3 nucleotides are TGTGCCAGCAGCCGGGACAGGGAGAGGTACGAGCAGTACTTC. This translates into CASSRDRERYEQYF.

J is TRBJ2-7 and V is TRBV19, with 11 bases that match TRBD2. This CDR3 is 18 amino acids long. Germline V gene sequence: CDR1 LNHDA, CDR2 SQIVND (reference sequence). J lost 6 bases, V lost 5 bases, and 18 bases had no gene match. The CDR3 DNA is TGTGCCAGTAGTCCAATAAATAGCGGGAGGGCCTTTGGGAGCGAGCAGTACTTC. It is translated as CASSPINSGRAFGSEQYF.

The rearrangement joins TRBV25-1 to TRBJ2-3, with 7 bases aligning to TRBD2. CDR1 is MGHDK and CDR2 is SYGVNS in the germline V gene. The CDR3 sequence is 12 residues long. The CDR3 DNA sequence: TGTGCTGCGGGAGTTGAAACAGATACGCAGTATTTT. Protein product: CAAGVETDTQYF.